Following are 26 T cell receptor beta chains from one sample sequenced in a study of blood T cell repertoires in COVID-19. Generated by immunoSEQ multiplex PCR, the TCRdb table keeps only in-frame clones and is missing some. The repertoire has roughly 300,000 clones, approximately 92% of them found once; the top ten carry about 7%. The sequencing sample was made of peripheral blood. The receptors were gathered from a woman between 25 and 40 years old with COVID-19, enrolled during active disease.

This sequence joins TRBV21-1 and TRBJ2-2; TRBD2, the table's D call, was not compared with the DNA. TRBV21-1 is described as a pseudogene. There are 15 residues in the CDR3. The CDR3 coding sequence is TGTGCCAGCAGCAACTTCGAGGCGCACACCGGGGAGCTGTTTTTT. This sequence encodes CASSNFEAHTGELFF.

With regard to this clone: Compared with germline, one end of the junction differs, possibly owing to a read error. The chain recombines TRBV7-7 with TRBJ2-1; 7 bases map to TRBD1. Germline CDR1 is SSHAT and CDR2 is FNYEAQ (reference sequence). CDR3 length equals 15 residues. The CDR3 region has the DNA TGTGCTAGCAGCCCCCTCGAGGGGGCGCAGGGTGAGCAGTTCTTC. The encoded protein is CASSPLEGAQGEQFF.

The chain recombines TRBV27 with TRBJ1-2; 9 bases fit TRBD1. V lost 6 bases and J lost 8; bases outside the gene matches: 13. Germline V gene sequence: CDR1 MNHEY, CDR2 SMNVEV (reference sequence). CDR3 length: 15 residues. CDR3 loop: CASRAPGTGFTGYTF. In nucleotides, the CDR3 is TGTGCCAGCAGAGCTCCCGGGACAGGGTTCACGGGCTACACCTTC.

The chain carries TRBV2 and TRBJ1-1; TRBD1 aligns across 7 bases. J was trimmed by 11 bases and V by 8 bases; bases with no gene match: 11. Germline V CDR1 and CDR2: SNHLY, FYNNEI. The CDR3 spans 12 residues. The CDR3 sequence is CASRRQGPGAFF. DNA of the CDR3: TGTGCCAGCCGAAGACAGGGCCCCGGGGCTTTCTTT.

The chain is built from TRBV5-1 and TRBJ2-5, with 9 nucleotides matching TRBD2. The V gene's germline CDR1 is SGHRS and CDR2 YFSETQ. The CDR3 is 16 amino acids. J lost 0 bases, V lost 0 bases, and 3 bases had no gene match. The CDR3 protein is CASSLVLAGYQETQYF. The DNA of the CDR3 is TGCGCCAGCAGCTTGGTGCTAGCGGGGTACCAAGAGACCCAGTACTTC.

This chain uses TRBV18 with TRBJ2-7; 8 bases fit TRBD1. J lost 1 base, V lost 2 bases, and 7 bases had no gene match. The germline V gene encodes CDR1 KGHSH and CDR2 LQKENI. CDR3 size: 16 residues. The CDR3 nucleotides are TGTGCCAGCTCACCAACATCAGGGGGCTTATCCTACGAGCAGTACTTC. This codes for CASSPTSGGLSYEQYF.

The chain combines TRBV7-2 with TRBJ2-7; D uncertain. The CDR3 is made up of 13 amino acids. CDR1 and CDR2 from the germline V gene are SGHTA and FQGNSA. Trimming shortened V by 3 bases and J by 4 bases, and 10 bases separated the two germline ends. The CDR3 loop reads CASSLGFSYEQYF. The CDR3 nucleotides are TGTGCCAGCAGCTTGGGCTTCAGTTACGAGCAGTACTTC.

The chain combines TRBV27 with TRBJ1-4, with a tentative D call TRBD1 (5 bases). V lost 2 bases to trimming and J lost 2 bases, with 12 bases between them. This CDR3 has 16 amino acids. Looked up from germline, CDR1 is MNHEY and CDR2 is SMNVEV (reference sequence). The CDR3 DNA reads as TGTGCCAGCAGTTTAGGGGGGTCGAGGACTAATGAAAAACTGTTTTTT. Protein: CASSLGGSRTNEKLFF.

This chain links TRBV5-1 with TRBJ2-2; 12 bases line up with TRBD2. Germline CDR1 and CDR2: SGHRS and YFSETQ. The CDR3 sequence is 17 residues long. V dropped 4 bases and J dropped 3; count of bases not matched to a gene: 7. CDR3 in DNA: TGCGCCAGCAGCGTACTAGCGGGAGGTGCGGACACCGGGGAGCTGTTTTTT. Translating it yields CASSVLAGGADTGELFF.

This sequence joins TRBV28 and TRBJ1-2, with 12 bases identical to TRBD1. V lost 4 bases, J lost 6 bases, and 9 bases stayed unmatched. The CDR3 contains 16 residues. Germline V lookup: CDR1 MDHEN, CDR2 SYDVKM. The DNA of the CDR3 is TGTGCCAGCAGTTCCACCCGGGACAGGGGGCGGAATGGCTACACCTTC. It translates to CASSSTRDRGRNGYTF.

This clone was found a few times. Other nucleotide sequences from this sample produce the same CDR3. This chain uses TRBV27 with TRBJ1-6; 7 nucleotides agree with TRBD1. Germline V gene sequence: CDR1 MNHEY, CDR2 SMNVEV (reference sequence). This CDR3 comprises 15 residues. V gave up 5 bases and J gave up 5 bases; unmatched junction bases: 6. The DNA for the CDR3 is TGTGCCAGCAGTCCCCTACAGGGGAATAATTCACCCCTCCACTTT. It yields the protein CASSPLQGNNSPLHF.

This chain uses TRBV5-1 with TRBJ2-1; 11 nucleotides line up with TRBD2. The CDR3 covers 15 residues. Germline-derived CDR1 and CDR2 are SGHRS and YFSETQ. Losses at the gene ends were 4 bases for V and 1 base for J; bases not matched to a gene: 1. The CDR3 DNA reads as TGCGCCAGCAGCACTAGCGGGAGTTCCTACAATGAGCAGTTCTTC. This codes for CASSTSGSSYNEQFF.

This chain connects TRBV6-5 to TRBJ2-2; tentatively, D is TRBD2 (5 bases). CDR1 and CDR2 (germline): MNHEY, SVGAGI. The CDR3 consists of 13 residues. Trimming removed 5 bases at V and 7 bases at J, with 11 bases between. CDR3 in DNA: TGTGCCAGCAGTCGAGACTATAGCGGGGAGCTGTTTTTT. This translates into CASSRDYSGELFF.

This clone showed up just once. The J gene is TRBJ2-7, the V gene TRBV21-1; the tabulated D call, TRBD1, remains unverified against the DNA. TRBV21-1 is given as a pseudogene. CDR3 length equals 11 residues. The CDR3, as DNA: TGTGCCAGTTTCCTACAGGACGAGCAGTACTTC. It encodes CASFLQDEQYF.

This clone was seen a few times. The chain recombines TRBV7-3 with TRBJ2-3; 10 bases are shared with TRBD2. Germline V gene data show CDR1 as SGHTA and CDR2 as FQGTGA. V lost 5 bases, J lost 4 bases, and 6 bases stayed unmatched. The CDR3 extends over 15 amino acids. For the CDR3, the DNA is TGTGCCAGCAGCCCCCGACTAGCGGGTCCAGATACGCAGTATTTT. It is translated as CASSPRLAGPDTQYF.

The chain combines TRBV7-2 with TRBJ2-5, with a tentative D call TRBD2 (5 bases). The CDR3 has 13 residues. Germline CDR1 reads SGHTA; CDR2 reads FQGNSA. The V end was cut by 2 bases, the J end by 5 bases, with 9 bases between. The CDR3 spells CASSLTPGETQYF. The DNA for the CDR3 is TGTGCCAGCAGCTTAACCCCGGGGGAGACCCAGTACTTC.

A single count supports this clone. CDR3 protein: CASSEDRNQPQHF. CDR3 nucleotides: TGTGCCAGCAGCGAGGACAGAAATCAGCCCCAGCATTTT. This sequence joins TRBV7-9 and TRBJ1-5; TRBD1 is a possible D gene (6 bases). The ends were cut back, 5 bases at V and 4 bases at J, with 9 bases in the middle. Germline-derived CDR1 and CDR2 are SEHNR and FQNEAQ (reference sequence). The CDR3 covers 13 residues.

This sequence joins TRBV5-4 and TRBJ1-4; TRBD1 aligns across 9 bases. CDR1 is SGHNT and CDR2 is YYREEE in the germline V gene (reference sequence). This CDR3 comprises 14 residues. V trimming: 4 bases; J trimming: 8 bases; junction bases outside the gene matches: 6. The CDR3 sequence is CASSADRGGEKLFF. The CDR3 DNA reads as TGTGCCAGCAGCGCGGACAGGGGAGGCGAAAAACTGTTTTTT.

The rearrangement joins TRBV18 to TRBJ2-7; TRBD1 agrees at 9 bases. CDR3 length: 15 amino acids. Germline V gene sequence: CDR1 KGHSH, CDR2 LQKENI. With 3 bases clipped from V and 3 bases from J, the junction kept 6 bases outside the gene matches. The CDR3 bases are TGTGCCAGCTCACCGGGGGACAGGGAGAGCTACGAGCAGTACTTC. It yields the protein CASSPGDRESYEQYF.

The chain's CDR3 is CASNQRTGGQPQHF. In DNA, the CDR3 is TGTGCCAGCAATCAACGGACAGGGGGACAGCCCCAGCATTTT. This rearrangement joins TRBV28 to TRBJ1-5, with 10 bases identical to TRBD1. The length of the CDR3 is 14 residues. The germline V gene has CDR1 MDHEN and CDR2 SYDVKM. The V gene end was trimmed by 7 bases and the J gene end by 7 bases; junction bases not matched to a gene: 7.

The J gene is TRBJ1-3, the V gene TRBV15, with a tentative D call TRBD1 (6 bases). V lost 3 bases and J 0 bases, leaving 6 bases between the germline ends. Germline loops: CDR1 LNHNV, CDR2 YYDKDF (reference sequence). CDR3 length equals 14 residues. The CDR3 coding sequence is TGTGCCACCAGCAGGGACAGCTCTGGAAACACCATATATTTT. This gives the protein CATSRDSSGNTIYF.

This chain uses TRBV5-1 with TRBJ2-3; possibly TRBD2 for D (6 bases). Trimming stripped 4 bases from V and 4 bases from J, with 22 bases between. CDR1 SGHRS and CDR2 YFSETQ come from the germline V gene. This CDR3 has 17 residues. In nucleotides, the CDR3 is TGCGCCAGCAGCCTCCAGGGTGGTACTAGCAGGGCAGATACGCAGTATTTT. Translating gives CASSLQGGTSRADTQYF.

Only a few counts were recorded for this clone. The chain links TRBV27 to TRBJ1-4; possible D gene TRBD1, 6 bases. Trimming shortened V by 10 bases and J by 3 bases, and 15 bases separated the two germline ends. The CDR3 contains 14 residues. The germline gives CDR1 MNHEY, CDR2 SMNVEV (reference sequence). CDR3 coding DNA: TGTGCCACCGGAGCGGACAGCGCTAATGAAAAACTGTTTTTT. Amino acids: CATGADSANEKLFF.

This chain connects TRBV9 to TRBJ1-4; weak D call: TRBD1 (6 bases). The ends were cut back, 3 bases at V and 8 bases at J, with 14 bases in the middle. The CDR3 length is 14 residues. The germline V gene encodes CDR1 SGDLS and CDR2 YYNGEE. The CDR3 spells CASSAAGTKEKLFF. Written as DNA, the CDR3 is TGTGCCAGCAGCGCTGCCGGGACAAAGGAAAAACTGTTTTTT.

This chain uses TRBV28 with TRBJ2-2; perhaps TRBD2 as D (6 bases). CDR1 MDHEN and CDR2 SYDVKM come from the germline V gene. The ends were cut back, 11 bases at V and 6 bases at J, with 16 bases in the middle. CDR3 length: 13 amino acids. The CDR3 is CALGGVRPGELFF. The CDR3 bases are TGTGCCTTAGGAGGGGTCCGCCCCGGGGAGCTGTTTTTT.

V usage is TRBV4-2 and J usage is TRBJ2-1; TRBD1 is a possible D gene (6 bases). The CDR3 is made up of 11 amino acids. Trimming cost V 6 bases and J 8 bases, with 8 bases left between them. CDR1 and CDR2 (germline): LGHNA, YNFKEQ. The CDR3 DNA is TGTGCCAGCAGAAGGGGGTATGAGCAGTTCTTC. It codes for CASRRGYEQFF.